Described below is a single T cell receptor (beta chain) sequence and its context. Its antigen is currently unknown. At one end, the junction sequence differs from germline, possibly due to a read error. The data belong to a study of radiotherapy plus CTLA-4 blockade in lung cancer. Germline V CDR1 and CDR2: MNHNY, SVGAGI (reference sequence). The CDR3 consists of 14 residues. Using immunoSEQ multiplex PCR, the repertoire was profiled, and TCRdb retains in-frame clones only, with some absent. The profile covers around 110,000 clones, with just under 90% appearing a single time and 5.5% to 8% taken by the ten largest. General study results and limits: Response, reportedly, was best predicted by interferon-beta along with early blood T cell clone dynamics.

The source of this sequence is a human donor with non-small cell lung cancer that progressed on radiotherapy plus ipilimumab. The sequencing here drew on peripheral blood, taken from a patient treated with radiotherapy plus ipilimumab. The chain links TRBV6-6 to TRBJ1-3, with D tentatively TRBD1 (5 bases). The DNA for the CDR3 is TGTGCCAGCAGCGCTGGGGGTTCTGGAAGCACCATATATTTT. This sequence encodes CASSAGGSGSTIYF.